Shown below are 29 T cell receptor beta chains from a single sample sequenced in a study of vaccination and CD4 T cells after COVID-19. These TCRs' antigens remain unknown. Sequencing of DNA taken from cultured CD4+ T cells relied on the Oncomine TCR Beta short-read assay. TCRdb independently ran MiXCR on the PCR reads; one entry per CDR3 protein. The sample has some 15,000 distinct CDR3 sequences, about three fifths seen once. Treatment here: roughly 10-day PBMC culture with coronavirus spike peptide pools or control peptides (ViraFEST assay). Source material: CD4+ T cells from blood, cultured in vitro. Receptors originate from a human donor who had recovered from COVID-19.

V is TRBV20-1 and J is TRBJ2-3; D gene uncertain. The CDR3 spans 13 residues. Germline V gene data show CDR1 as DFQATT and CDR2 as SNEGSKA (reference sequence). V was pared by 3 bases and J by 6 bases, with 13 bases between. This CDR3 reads CSASEGTADTQYF. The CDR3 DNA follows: TGCAGTGCTAGTGAAGGAACTGCGGATACGCAGTATTTT.

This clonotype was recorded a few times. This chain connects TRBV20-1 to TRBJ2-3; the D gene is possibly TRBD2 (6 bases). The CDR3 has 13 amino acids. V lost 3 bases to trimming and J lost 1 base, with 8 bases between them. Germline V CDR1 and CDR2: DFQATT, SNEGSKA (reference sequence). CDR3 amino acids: CSARASGTDTQYF. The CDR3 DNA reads TGCAGTGCTAGGGCTAGCGGCACAGATACGCAGTATTTT.

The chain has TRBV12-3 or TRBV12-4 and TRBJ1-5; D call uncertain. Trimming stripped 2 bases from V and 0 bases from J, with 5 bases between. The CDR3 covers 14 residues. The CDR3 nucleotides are TGTGCCAGCAGTTTAAGTCATAGCAATCAGCCCCAGCATTTT. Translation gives CASSLSHSNQPQHF.

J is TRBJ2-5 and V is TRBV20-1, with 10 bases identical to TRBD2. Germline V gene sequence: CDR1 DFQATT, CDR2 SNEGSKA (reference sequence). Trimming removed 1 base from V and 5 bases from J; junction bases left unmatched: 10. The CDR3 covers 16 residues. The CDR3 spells CSARGSGGAMEETQYF. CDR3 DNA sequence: TGCAGTGCTAGAGGAAGCGGGGGGGCAATGGAGGAGACCCAGTACTTC.

CDR3 bases: TGTGCCAGTAGTTTGAGCCAGGTGGGAAACACCATATATTTT. This gives the protein CASSLSQVGNTIYF. The V gene is TRBV19, the J gene TRBJ1-3; D remains unclear. V lost 5 bases to trimming and J lost 4 bases, with 12 bases between them. The CDR3 has 14 amino acids. CDR1 is LNHDA, CDR2 SQIVND, per germline (reference sequence).

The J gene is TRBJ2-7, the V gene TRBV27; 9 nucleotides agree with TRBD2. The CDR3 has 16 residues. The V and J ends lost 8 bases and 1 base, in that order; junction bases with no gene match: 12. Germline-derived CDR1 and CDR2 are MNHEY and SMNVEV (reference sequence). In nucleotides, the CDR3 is TGTGCCAGCGGCAGAGCGGGAGGAAGACTTTCCTACGAGCAGTACTTC. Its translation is CASGRAGGRLSYEQYF.

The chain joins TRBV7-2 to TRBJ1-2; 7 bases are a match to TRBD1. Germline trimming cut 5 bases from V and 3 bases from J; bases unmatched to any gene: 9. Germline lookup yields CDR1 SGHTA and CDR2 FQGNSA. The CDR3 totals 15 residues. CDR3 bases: TGTGCCAGCAGCACAGGAACAGGGGCCCACTATGGCTACACCTTC. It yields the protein CASSTGTGAHYGYTF.

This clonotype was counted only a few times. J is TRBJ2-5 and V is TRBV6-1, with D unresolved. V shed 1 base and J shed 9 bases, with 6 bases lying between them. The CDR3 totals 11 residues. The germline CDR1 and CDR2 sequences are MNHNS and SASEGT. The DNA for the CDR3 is TGTGCCAGCAGTGAAGGGGTGGCCCAGTACTTC. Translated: CASSEGVAQYF.

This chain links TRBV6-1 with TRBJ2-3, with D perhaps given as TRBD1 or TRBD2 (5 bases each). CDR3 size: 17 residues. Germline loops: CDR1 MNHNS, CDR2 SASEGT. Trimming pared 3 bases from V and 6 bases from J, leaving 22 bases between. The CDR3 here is CASSDPRAGASLDTQYF. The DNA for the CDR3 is TGTGCCAGCAGTGATCCACGGGCCGGGGCTAGTTTGGATACGCAGTATTTT.

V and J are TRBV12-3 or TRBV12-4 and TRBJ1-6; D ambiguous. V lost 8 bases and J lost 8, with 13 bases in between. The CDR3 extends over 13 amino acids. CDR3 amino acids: CASRAVEDSPLHF. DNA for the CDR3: TGTGCCAGCCGGGCGGTCGAAGATTCACCCCTCCACTTT.

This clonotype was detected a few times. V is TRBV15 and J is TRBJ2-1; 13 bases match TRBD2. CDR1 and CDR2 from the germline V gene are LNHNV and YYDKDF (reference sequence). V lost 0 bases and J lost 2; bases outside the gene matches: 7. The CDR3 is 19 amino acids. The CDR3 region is CATSRDLRLAGGPYNEQFF. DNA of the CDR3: TGTGCCACCAGCAGAGATCTAAGACTAGCGGGAGGCCCCTACAATGAGCAGTTCTTC.

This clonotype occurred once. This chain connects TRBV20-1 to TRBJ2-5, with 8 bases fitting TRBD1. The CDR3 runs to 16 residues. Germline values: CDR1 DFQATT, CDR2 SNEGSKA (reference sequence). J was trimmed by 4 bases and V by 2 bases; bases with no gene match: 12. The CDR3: CSARFFRYRGIETQYF. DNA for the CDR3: TGCAGTGCTAGATTTTTTAGATACAGGGGGATAGAGACCCAGTACTTC.

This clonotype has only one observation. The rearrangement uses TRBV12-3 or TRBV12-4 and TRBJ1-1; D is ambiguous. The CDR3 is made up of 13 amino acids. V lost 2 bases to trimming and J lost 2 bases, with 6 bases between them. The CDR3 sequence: CASSLQTNTEAFF. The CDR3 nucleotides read TGTGCCAGCAGTTTACAGACTAACACTGAAGCTTTCTTT.

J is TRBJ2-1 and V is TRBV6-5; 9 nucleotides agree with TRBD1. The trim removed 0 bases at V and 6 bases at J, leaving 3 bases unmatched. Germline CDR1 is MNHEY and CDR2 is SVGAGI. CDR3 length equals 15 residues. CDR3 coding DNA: TGTGCCAGCAGTTACTCACAGGGGGCCCCCAATGAGCAGTTCTTC. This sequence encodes CASSYSQGAPNEQFF.

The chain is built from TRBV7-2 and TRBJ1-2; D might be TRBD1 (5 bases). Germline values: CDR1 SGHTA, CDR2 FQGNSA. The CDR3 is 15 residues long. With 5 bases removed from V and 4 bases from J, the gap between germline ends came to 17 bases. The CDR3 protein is CASSETGTAFYGYTF. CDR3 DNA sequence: TGTGCCAGCAGCGAAACCGGGACGGCTTTCTATGGCTACACCTTC.

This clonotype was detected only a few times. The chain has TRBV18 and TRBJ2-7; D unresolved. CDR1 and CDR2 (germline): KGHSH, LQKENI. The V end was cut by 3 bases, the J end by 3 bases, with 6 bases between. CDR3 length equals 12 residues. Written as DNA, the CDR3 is TGTGCCAGCTCACCCCAGAGCTACGAGCAGTACTTC. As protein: CASSPQSYEQYF.

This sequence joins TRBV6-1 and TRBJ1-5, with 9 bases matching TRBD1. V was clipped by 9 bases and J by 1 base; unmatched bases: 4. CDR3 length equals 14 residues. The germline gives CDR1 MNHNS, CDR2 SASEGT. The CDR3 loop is CARETGGSNQPQHF. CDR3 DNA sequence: TGTGCCAGAGAGACAGGGGGGAGCAATCAGCCCCAGCATTTT.

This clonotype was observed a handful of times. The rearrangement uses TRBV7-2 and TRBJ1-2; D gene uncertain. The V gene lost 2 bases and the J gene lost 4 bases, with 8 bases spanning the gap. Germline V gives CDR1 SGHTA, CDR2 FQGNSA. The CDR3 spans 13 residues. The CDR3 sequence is CASSLPWGYGYTF. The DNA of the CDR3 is TGTGCCAGCAGCTTACCTTGGGGCTATGGCTACACCTTC.

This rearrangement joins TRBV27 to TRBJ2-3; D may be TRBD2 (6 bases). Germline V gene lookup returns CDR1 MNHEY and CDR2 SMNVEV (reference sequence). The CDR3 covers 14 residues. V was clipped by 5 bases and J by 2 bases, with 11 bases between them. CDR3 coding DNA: TGTGCCAGCAGTCGACTAGGCAACACAGATACGCAGTATTTT. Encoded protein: CASSRLGNTDTQYF.

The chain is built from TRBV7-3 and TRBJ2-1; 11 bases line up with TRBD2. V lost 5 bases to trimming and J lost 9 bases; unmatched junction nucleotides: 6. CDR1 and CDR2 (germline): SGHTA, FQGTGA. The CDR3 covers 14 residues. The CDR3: CASSLTSGIGEQFF. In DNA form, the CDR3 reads TGTGCCAGCAGCCTGACTAGCGGGATAGGTGAGCAGTTCTTC.

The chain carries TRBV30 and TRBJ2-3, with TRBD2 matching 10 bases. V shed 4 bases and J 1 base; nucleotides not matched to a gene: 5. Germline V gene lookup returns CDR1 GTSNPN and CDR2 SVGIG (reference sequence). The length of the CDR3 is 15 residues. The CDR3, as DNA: TGTGCCTGGACAAGCGGGGGGGCCGGCACAGATACGCAGTATTTT. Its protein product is CAWTSGGAGTDTQYF. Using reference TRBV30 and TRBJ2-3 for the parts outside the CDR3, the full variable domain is SQTIHQWPATLVQPVGSPLSLECTVEGTSNPNLYWYRQAAGRGLQLLFYSVGIGQISSEVPQNLSASRPQDRQFILSSKKLLLSDSGFYLCAWTSGGAGTDTQYFGPGTRLTVL.

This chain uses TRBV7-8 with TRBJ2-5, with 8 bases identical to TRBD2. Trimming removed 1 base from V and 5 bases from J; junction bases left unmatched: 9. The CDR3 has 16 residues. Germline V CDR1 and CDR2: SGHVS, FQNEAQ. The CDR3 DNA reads TGTGCCAGCAGCTTAGGTGTAACACGGGGGGGCGAGACCCAGTACTTC. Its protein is CASSLGVTRGGETQYF.

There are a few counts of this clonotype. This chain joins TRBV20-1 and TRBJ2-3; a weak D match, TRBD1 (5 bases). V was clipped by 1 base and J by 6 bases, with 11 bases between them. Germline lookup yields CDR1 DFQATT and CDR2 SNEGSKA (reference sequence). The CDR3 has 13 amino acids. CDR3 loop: CSARGGFADTQYF. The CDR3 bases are TGCAGTGCTAGAGGGGGCTTTGCGGATACGCAGTATTTT.

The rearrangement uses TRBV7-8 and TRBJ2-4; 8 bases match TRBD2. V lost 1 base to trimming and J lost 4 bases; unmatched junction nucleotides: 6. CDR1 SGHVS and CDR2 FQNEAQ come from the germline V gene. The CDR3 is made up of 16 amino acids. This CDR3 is CASSLVSGGGKNIQYF. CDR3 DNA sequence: TGTGCCAGCAGCTTAGTGTCCGGGGGGGGTAAAAACATTCAGTACTTC.

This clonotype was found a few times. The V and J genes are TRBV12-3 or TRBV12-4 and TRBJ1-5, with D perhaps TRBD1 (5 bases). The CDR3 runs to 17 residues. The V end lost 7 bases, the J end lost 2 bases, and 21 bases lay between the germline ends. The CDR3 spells CASTYLGGVSGNQPQHF. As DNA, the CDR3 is TGTGCCAGCACTTACCTCGGGGGGGTTTCGGGCAATCAGCCCCAGCATTTT.

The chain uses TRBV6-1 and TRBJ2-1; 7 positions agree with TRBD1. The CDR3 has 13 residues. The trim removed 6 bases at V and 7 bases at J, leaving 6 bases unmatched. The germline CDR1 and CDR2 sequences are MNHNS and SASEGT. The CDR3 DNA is TGTGCCAGCAGGGGACAGCCTGAGAATGAGCAGTTCTTC. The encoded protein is CASRGQPENEQFF.

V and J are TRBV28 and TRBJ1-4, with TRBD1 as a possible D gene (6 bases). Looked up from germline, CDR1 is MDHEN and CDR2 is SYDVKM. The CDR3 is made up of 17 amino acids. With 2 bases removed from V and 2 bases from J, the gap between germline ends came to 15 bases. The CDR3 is CASSLIAGVGTNEKLFF. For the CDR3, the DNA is TGTGCCAGCAGTTTAATTGCAGGGGTGGGTACTAATGAAAAACTGTTTTTT. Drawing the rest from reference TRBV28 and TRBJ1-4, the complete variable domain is DVKVTQSSRYLVKRTGEKVFLECVQDMDHENMFWYRQDPGLGLRLIYFSYDVKMKEKGDIPEGYSVSREKKERFSLILESASTNQTSMYLCASSLIAGVGTNEKLFFGSGTQLSVL.

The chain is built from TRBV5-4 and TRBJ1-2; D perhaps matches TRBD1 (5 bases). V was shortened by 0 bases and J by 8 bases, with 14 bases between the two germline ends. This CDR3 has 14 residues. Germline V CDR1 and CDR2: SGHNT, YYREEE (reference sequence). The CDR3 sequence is CASSLGGRPRGYTF. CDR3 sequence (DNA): TGTGCCAGCAGCTTGGGGGGCCGACCCCGAGGCTACACCTTC.

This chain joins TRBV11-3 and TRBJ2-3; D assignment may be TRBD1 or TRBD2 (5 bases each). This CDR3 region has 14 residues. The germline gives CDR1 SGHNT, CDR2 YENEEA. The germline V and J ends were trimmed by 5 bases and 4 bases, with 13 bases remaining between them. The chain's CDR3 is CASSRDPGADTQYF. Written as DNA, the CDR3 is TGTGCCAGCAGCCGGGACCCCGGCGCAGATACGCAGTATTTT.